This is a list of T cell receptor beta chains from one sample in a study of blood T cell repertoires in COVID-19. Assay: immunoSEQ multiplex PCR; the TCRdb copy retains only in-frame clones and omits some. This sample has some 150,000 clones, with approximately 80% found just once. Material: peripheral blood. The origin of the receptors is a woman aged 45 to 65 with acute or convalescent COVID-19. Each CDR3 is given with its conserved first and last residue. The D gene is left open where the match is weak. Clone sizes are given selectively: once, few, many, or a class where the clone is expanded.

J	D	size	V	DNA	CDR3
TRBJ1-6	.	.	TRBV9	TGTGCCAGCAGCGTAGAGCACTATAATTCACCCCTCCACTTT	CASSVEHYNSPLHF
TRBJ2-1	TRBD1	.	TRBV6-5	TGTGCCAGCAGTTACACGACAGGGGGCAGGAATGAGCAGTTCTTC	CASSYTTGGRNEQFF
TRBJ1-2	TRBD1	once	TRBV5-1	TGCGCCAGCAGCTTAGGACAGGCCCCGCAAGCTAACTATGGCTACACCTTC	CASSLGQAPQANYGYTF
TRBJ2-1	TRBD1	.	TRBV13	TGTGCCAGCAGCTTGACAGGGGGCTCCTACAATGAGCAGTTCTTC	CASSLTGGSYNEQFF
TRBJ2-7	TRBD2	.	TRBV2	TGTGCCAGCAGTGATAGTAGCGGGGGATTCTCCTACGAGCAGTACTTC	CASSDSSGGFSYEQYF
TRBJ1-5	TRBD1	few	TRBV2	TGTGCCAGCACTAGGGGCAGGGGGCACGATCAGCCCCAGCATTTT	CASTRGRGHDQPQHF
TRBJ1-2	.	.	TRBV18	TGTGCCAGCTCACCAGGAGGCAGATATGGCTACACCTTC	CASSPGGRYGYTF
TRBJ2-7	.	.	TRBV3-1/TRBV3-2	TGTGCCAGCAGCCAAGAAGATCGGACAGCCGGGGAAGTGGGCTCCTACGAGCAGTACTTC	CASSQEDRTAGEVGSYEQYF
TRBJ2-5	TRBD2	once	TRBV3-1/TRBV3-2	TGTGCCAGCAGCCCTGGACTAGCGGGGAGAGAGACCCAGTACTTC	CASSPGLAGRETQYF
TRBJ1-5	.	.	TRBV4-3	TGCGCCAGCAGCCAAGATTCCCATAGCAATCAGCCCCAGCATTTT	CASSQDSHSNQPQHF
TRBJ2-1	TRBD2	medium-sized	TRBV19	TGTGCCAGTAGTACAACTAGCGGGGCATACAATGAGCAGTTCTTC	CASSTTSGAYNEQFF
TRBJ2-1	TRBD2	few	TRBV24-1	TGTGCCACCAGCGGCGGGAGCGGGGGGGCACGGGAGCAGTTCTTC	CATSGGSGGAREQFF
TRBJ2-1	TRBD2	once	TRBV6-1	TGTGCCAGCAGTGAAGTTTCGACTAGCGGGGGGAATTACAATGAGCAGTTCTTC	CASSEVSTSGGNYNEQFF
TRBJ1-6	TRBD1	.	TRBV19	TGTGCCAGTAGTAAGGGACAGGACGGCTCACCCCTCCACTTT	CASSKGQDGSPLHF
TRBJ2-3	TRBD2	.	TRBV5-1	TGCGCCAGCAGCCGACGCGCGGGGGGGACAGATACGCAGTATTTT	CASSRRAGGTDTQYF
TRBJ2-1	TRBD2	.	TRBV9	TGTGCCAGCAGCGTAGGTGGGGGGGATGAGCAGTTCTTC	CASSVGGGDEQFF
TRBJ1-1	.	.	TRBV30	TGTGCCTGGAGCCTTATTGACCCGATCGGGGAGGCTTTCTTT	CAWSLIDPIGEAFF
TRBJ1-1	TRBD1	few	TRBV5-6	TGTGCCAGCAGCTTGGGTAACAGGGGAGGCACTGAAGCTTTCTTT	CASSLGNRGGTEAFF
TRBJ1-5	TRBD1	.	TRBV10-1	TGCGCCAGCGGAAATTCAGGGGGCTCGGGCAATCAGCCCCAGCATTTT	CASGNSGGSGNQPQHF
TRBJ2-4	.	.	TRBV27	TGTGCCAGCAGTTTAGCCGGGGTTTACAAAAACATTCAGTACTTC	CASSLAGVYKNIQYF
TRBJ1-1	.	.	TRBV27	TGTGCCAGCAGGCGTCAACGATCGAACACTGAAGCTTTCTTT	CASRRQRSNTEAFF